These 28 T cell receptor beta chains were sequenced from one sample in a study of cytomegalovirus exposure and HLA in healthy donors. Clones were sequenced by immunoSEQ multiplex PCR, and TCRdb holds only the in-frame ones, with some missing. In the table there are fewer than 90,000 clones, roughly 84% of which are singletons. Source material: PBMCs. These receptors were taken from a woman between 18 and 29 years old in good health and CMV-seropositive.

V gene TRBV5-6 combines with J gene TRBJ2-5; D is perhaps TRBD2 (7 bases). CDR1 is SGHDT, CDR2 YYEEEE, per germline. The CDR3 covers 15 residues. V was shortened by 2 bases and J by 5 bases, with 16 bases between the two germline ends. CDR3 sequence (DNA): TGTGCCAGCAGCTTACGAGGGGGGGCGAGGGAGACCCAGTACTTC. As protein: CASSLRGGARETQYF.

The chain carries TRBV5-1 and TRBJ2-1; 9 bases are shared with TRBD2. After removal of 1 base from V and 5 bases from J, the junction contained 7 bases not matched to a gene. Germline CDR1 SGHRS, CDR2 YFSETQ. There are 16 residues in the CDR3. Here the CDR3 DNA reads TGCGCCAGCAGCTTGTCGGCGGGGGGGGCCAACAATGAGCAGTTCTTC. It encodes CASSLSAGGANNEQFF.

The chain joins TRBV7-9 to TRBJ1-6; the match to TRBD1 covers 8 bases. From germline, CDR1 is SEHNR and CDR2 FQNEAQ (reference sequence). This CDR3 comprises 15 residues. V lost 5 bases and J lost 6; bases outside the gene matches: 6. The chain's CDR3 is CASSRRTGTNSPLHF. Written as DNA, the CDR3 is TGTGCCAGCAGCCGCCGGACAGGGACTAATTCACCCCTCCACTTT.

A single count supports this clone. J is TRBJ1-6 and V is TRBV28, with a possible D match to TRBD1 (6 bases). V lost 5 bases to trimming and J lost 1 base, with 24 bases between them. This CDR3 comprises 20 residues. Germline CDR1 MDHEN, CDR2 SYDVKM. DNA of the CDR3: TGTGCCAGCAGTAGTTCCGGGGGGGCAGGGACGGGGTCCTATAATTCACCCCTCCACTTT. This sequence encodes CASSSSGGAGTGSYNSPLHF. Full variable domain (outside the CDR3, taken from reference TRBV28 and TRBJ1-6): DVKVTQSSRYLVKRTGEKVFLECVQDMDHENMFWYRQDPGLGLRLIYFSYDVKMKEKGDIPEGYSVSREKKERFSLILESASTNQTSMYLCASSSSGGAGTGSYNSPLHFGNGTRLTVT.

CDR3 sequence (DNA): TGTGCCAGCTCACCCCCGGGCCGACAGGACACTGAAGCTTTCTTT. This codes for CASSPPGRQDTEAFF. The rearrangement links TRBV18 to TRBJ1-1, with D perhaps matching TRBD1 (6 bases). The CDR3 contains 15 residues. The germline gives CDR1 KGHSH, CDR2 LQKENI. Trimming cost V 3 bases and J 3 bases, with 14 bases left between them.

This clone showed up just a few times. The V and J genes are TRBV15 and TRBJ1-2; D remains unclear. Trimming left V 5 bases short and J 4 bases short, with 11 bases between. There are 13 residues in the CDR3. From germline, CDR1 is LNHNV and CDR2 YYDKDF (reference sequence). In DNA form, the CDR3 reads TGTGCCACCAGCGGCGTACCTAGCTATGGCTACACCTTC. Its translation: CATSGVPSYGYTF.

V is TRBV28 and J is TRBJ2-1, with D tentatively TRBD2 (5 bases). CDR3 length equals 12 residues. V lost 6 bases and J lost 8, with 11 bases in between. Germline V gene lookup returns CDR1 MDHEN and CDR2 SYDVKM. CDR3 residues: CASRPPGYEQFF. In nucleotides, the CDR3 is TGTGCCAGCAGGCCTCCGGGATATGAGCAGTTCTTC.

V is TRBV28 and J is TRBJ2-1; TRBD1 agrees at 9 bases. Germline V gene lookup returns CDR1 MDHEN and CDR2 SYDVKM. The CDR3 runs 16 residues. Losses at the gene ends were 5 bases for V and 4 bases for J; bases not matched to a gene: 9. Here the CDR3 DNA reads TGTGCCAGCAGTAAAAGACAGGGGGGTCTATACAATGAGCAGTTCTTC. It encodes CASSKRQGGLYNEQFF.

The gene calls are TRBV28 and TRBJ1-2; TRBD1 matches 8 bases. CDR3 length equals 13 residues. The germline CDR1 and CDR2 sequences are MDHEN and SYDVKM. The ends lost 3 bases at V and 8 bases at J; junction bases unmatched: 5. The CDR3 coding sequence is TGTGCCAGCAGTTTTTTAGGACAGGGAGGCTACACCTTC. It translates to CASSFLGQGGYTF.

The V and J genes are TRBV6-1 and TRBJ2-7; D is possibly TRBD1 (6 bases). Germline V CDR1 and CDR2: MNHNS, SASEGT. Trimming shortened V by 2 bases and J by 5 bases, and 16 bases separated the two germline ends. This CDR3 contains 15 residues. CDR3 protein: CASSERRQGNHEQYF. CDR3 coding DNA: TGTGCCAGCAGTGAAAGGCGGCAGGGGAACCACGAGCAGTACTTC.

V and J are TRBV13 and TRBJ2-5; TRBD2 aligns across 11 bases. This CDR3 is built from 15 residues. V dropped 5 bases and J dropped 7; count of bases not matched to a gene: 9. The V gene's germline CDR1 is PRHDT and CDR2 FYEKMQ (reference sequence). The CDR3 loop is CASSDAGLAEGTQYF. The CDR3 nucleotides read TGTGCCAGCAGCGATGCGGGACTAGCGGAGGGGACCCAGTACTTC. The whole variable domain, filled in from reference TRBV13 and TRBJ2-5, reads AAGVIQSPRHLIKEKRETATLKCYPIPRHDTVYWYQQGPGQDPQFLISFYEKMQSDKGSIPDRFSAQQFSDYHSELNMSSLELGDSALYFCASSDAGLAEGTQYFGPGTRLLVL.

Written as DNA, the CDR3 is TGTGCCACCAGCAGAGATCTAACAGTCTATGGCTACACCTTC. Translating it yields CATSRDLTVYGYTF. The chain uses TRBV15 and TRBJ1-2; no definite D call. Germline CDR1 and CDR2: LNHNV and YYDKDF (reference sequence). The CDR3 covers 14 residues. V was trimmed by 0 bases and J by 4 bases, leaving 9 bases between them.

The chain links TRBV5-1 to TRBJ2-5; 15 nucleotides align to TRBD2. Germline V gene lookup returns CDR1 SGHRS and CDR2 YFSETQ. Unmatched junction bases numbered 4, after V lost 4 bases and J lost 0 bases. The CDR3 contains 17 residues. The DNA for the CDR3 is TGCGCCAGCAGCCTGGGACTAGCGGGGGGCCACCAAGAGACCCAGTACTTC. Translated: CASSLGLAGGHQETQYF. The complete variable domain, with remaining parts taken from reference TRBV5-1 and TRBJ2-5, reads KAGVTQTPRYLIKTRGQQVTLSCSPISGHRSVSWYQQTPGQGLQFLFEYFSETQRNKGNFPGRFSGRQFSNSRSEMNVSTLELGDSALYLCASSLGLAGGHQETQYFGPGTRLLVL.

This clone has a handful of counts. This rearrangement joins TRBV27 to TRBJ2-1; 10 bases agree with TRBD2. CDR1 is MNHEY and CDR2 is SMNVEV in the germline V gene (reference sequence). The CDR3 loop spans 16 amino acids. Losses at the gene ends were 3 bases for V and 5 bases for J; bases not matched to a gene: 7. CDR3 residues: CASSFLSGGMNNEQFF. CDR3 coding DNA: TGTGCCAGCAGTTTTCTTAGCGGGGGGATGAACAATGAGCAGTTCTTC.

The chain is built from TRBV19 and TRBJ2-2; 11 bases are a match to TRBD1. V lost 10 bases to trimming and J lost 6 bases; unmatched junction nucleotides: 10. Germline assignment: CDR1 LNHDA and CDR2 SQIVND (reference sequence). The CDR3 runs 15 residues. CDR3 region: CATLPGQGVAGELFF. Here the CDR3 DNA reads TGTGCCACACTTCCGGGACAGGGGGTCGCCGGGGAGCTGTTTTTT.

V gene TRBV18 combines with J gene TRBJ1-3, with D maybe TRBD1 (6 bases). V was cut by 3 bases and J by 0 bases, with 12 bases left in between. The CDR3 consists of 16 residues. CDR1 and CDR2 from the germline V gene are KGHSH and LQKENI. CDR3 DNA: TGTGCCAGCTCACCCCCGAACAGGGACTCTGGAAACACCATATATTTT. This gives the protein CASSPPNRDSGNTIYF. Using reference TRBV18 and TRBJ1-3 for the parts outside the CDR3, the full variable domain is NAGVMQNPRHLVRRRGQEARLRCSPMKGHSHVYWYRQLPEEGLKFMVYLQKENIIDESGMPKERFSAEFPKEGPSILRIQQVVRGDSAAYFCASSPPNRDSGNTIYFGEGSWLTVV.

The chain recombines TRBV28 with TRBJ2-7; TRBD1 is a possible D gene (5 bases). The germline V and J ends were trimmed by 7 bases and 4 bases, with 14 bases remaining between them. This CDR3 is built from 13 residues. The germline V gene encodes CDR1 MDHEN and CDR2 SYDVKM. CDR3 sequence (DNA): TGTGCCAGCAAGGAAGGGGTCGATTACGAGCAGTACTTC. It specifies CASKEGVDYEQYF.

This rearrangement joins TRBV5-4 to TRBJ2-3; 8 nucleotides match TRBD1. Germline CDR1 is SGHNT and CDR2 is YYREEE (reference sequence). V lost 3 bases and J lost 0; bases outside the gene matches: 6. This CDR3 has 16 residues. The CDR3 nucleotides are TGTGCCAGCAGCTCCCTGACAGGGGTAAGCACAGATACGCAGTATTTT. This codes for CASSSLTGVSTDTQYF. The full variable domain, in which reference TRBV5-4 and TRBJ2-3 provide the parts outside the CDR3, is ETGVTQSPTHLIKTRGQQVTLRCSSQSGHNTVSWYQQALGQGPQFIFQYYREEENGRGNFPPRFSGLQFPNYSSELNVNALELDDSALYLCASSSLTGVSTDTQYFGPGTRLTVL.

This clone came up a few times. This sequence joins TRBV7-9 and TRBJ1-5; 7 bases fit TRBD1. Germline loops: CDR1 SEHNR, CDR2 FQNEAQ (reference sequence). With 0 bases clipped from V and 3 bases from J, the junction kept 5 bases outside the gene matches. This CDR3 has 16 residues. CDR3 sequence: CASSLAGDSPNQPQHF. CDR3 in DNA: TGTGCCAGCAGCTTAGCCGGGGACAGTCCCAATCAGCCCCAGCATTTT.

CDR3: CASASGGVYNEQFF. The CDR3 nucleotides are TGTGCCAGCGCAAGCGGGGGGGTCTACAATGAGCAGTTCTTC. The chain employs TRBV7-6 and TRBJ2-1, with 10 bases that match TRBD2. The J segment lost 3 bases and the V segment lost 8 bases, leaving 4 bases of the junction unmatched. Germline values: CDR1 SGHVS, CDR2 FNYEAQ. CDR3 size: 14 residues. The whole variable domain, remainder taken from reference TRBV7-6 and TRBJ2-1, is GAGVSQSPRYKVTKRGQDVALRCDPISGHVSLYWYRQALGQGPEFLTYFNYEAQQDKSGLPNDRFSAERPEGSISTLTIQRTEQRDSAMYRCASASGGVYNEQFFGPGTRLTVL.

J is TRBJ1-4 and V is TRBV6-6, with TRBD1 identical over 9 bases. The CDR3 is 13 residues long. J lost 6 bases, V lost 10 bases, and 6 bases had no gene match. Germline assignment: CDR1 MNHNY and CDR2 SVGAGI (reference sequence). The CDR3 DNA is TGTGCCACCTCCTGGACAGGGGATGAAAAACTGTTTTTT. Amino acid sequence: CATSWTGDEKLFF.

This chain's CDR3 is CASSVGLAGVVAQYF. The CDR3, as DNA: TGTGCCAGCAGCGTAGGGCTAGCGGGGGTGGTGGCCCAGTACTTC. The V gene is TRBV9, the J gene TRBJ2-5; 10 bases align to TRBD2. This CDR3 spans 15 amino acids. Germline lookup yields CDR1 SGDLS and CDR2 YYNGEE. V lost 0 bases and J lost 9; bases outside the gene matches: 8. Together with reference TRBV9 and TRBJ2-5, the CDR3 gives the full variable domain: DSGVTQTPKHLITATGQRVTLRCSPRSGDLSVYWYQQSLDQGLQFLIQYYNGEERAKGNILERFSAQQFPDLHSELNLSSLELGDSALYFCASSVGLAGVVAQYFGPGTRLLVL.

The CDR3 coding sequence is TGTGCCAGCAGTTACGGAGGTGGGGTGGGCACAGATACGCAGTATTTT. It codes for CASSYGGGVGTDTQYF. The chain links TRBV6-5 to TRBJ2-3; the D gene is possibly TRBD2 (5 bases). Germline V gene lookup returns CDR1 MNHEY and CDR2 SVGAGI. Trimming cost V 2 bases and J 1 base, with 13 bases left between them. The CDR3 extends over 16 amino acids.

The genes are TRBV2 and TRBJ2-7; tentative D call: TRBD1 (6 bases). CDR3 length: 15 amino acids. CDR1 SNHLY and CDR2 FYNNEI come from the germline V gene. Trimming removed 4 bases from V and 3 bases from J, with 16 bases in between. The CDR3 spells CASSVLPRDNYEQYF. CDR3 nucleotides: TGTGCCAGCAGTGTTCTTCCCCGGGACAACTACGAGCAGTACTTC.

J is TRBJ1-6 and V is TRBV7-6; D possibly corresponds to TRBD1 (5 bases). CDR1 and CDR2 from the germline V gene are SGHVS and FNYEAQ. CDR3 size: 15 residues. V was trimmed by 1 base and J by 5 bases, leaving 9 bases between them. In nucleotides, the CDR3 is TGTGCCAGCAGCTTAGAGGGACTTGATAATTCACCCCTCCACTTT. Its translation is CASSLEGLDNSPLHF.

V usage is TRBV15 and J usage is TRBJ2-7, with TRBD2 matching 7 bases. CDR1 is LNHNV, CDR2 YYDKDF, per germline (reference sequence). This CDR3 region has 16 residues. V gave up 0 bases and J gave up 7 bases; unmatched junction bases: 12. The CDR3 protein is CATSRDLAGDIYEQYF. The CDR3 DNA sequence: TGTGCCACCAGCAGAGATCTGGCGGGGGATATCTATGAGCAGTACTTC.

The chain recombines TRBV19 with TRBJ2-3, with unresolved D. V was trimmed by 7 bases and J by 0 bases, leaving 17 bases between them. Germline lookup yields CDR1 LNHDA and CDR2 SQIVND (reference sequence). CDR3 length: 16 residues. The CDR3, as DNA: TGTGCCAGTACCCCTTCCGCGGCGGTTAGCACAGATACGCAGTATTTT. Translated, it gives CASTPSAAVSTDTQYF.

In its sample, this clone was seen once. The chain links TRBV4-1 to TRBJ2-1; 8 bases line up with TRBD2. The CDR3 loop spans 14 amino acids. The V and J ends lost 0 bases and 6 bases, in that order; junction bases with no gene match: 1. Germline V CDR1 and CDR2: MGHRA, YSYEKL. This chain's CDR3 is CASSQEREVNEQFF. DNA for the CDR3: TGCGCCAGCAGCCAAGAGCGGGAGGTCAATGAGCAGTTCTTC.